This T cell receptor (beta chain) was retrieved from a study of blood T cell repertoires in COVID-19. Study details: COVID-19 samples from acute and convalescent phases originated in the United States, Italy and Spain. PBMCs, B-cell-depleted T cells, or T cells were the source of the cDNA or gDNA that made up the material.

Germline CDR1 reads MDHEN; CDR2 reads SYDVKM. The CDR3 spans 15 residues. The V segment lost 4 bases and the J segment 2 bases; nucleotides outside the gene matches: 8. Per the authors' pipeline: It was from reference gene primer amplification that nucleated cell counts were estimated. Generated by immunoSEQ multiplex PCR, the TCRdb table keeps only in-frame clones and is missing some. V and J calls and clone size are given by that table; D and trimming were obtained from the DNA. The table lists 120,000 or so clones, just under 80% of them singletons. This chain connects TRBV28 to TRBJ2-7; TRBD1 matches at 7 bases. This sequence was found in a human donor in a cohort sampled during active COVID-19. Sequencing used peripheral blood. CDR3 loop: CASSSPGTVTYEQYF. CDR3 DNA sequence: TGTGCCAGCAGTTCCCCCGGGACAGTTACCTACGAGCAGTACTTC.